Presented here are 18 T cell receptor beta chains from one specimen sequenced in a study of shared clonotypes between healthy human individuals. Naive CD8 cells lacked CD45RO, underwent positive selection for CCR7 and left out terminally differentiated effector memory CD45RA+ cells. Profiled with immunoSEQ multiplex PCR; TCRdb holds only in-frame clones, not every one. The data show hundreds of thousands of clones, with 92% seen just once and 24% held by the top ten. Sequencing was carried out using naive CD8+ T cells sorted from blood. These receptors came from a man aged 30 to 39 in good health.

The V gene is TRBV10-3, the J gene TRBJ2-1, with D perhaps given as TRBD1 or TRBD2 (5 bases each). Trimming took off 6 bases at V and 0 bases at J, with 12 bases between the two ends. This CDR3 comprises 15 residues. The germline CDR1 and CDR2 sequences are ENHRY and SYGVKD. The CDR3 loop is CAIRAWGSSYNEQFF. The CDR3 nucleotides are TGTGCCATCAGGGCTTGGGGGAGCTCCTACAATGAGCAGTTCTTC.

The J gene is TRBJ2-7, the V gene TRBV5-6; 7 bases map to TRBD1. Germline CDR1 is SGHDT and CDR2 is YYEEEE. The CDR3 spans 14 residues. Trimming at V came to 2 bases and at J to 6 bases, leaving 8 bases not matched to a gene. CDR3 coding DNA: TGTGCCAGCAGCTTCCGACAGGGCCCCCTCGAGCAGTACTTC. This codes for CASSFRQGPLEQYF.

The chain has TRBV27 and TRBJ1-3, with D possibly being TRBD1 (5 bases). The CDR3 is 14 residues long. CDR1 is MNHEY, CDR2 SMNVEV, per germline (reference sequence). The germline V and J ends were trimmed by 0 bases and 4 bases, with 7 bases remaining between them. DNA for the CDR3: TGTGCCAGCAGTTTATCGGGGACGGGAAACACCATATATTTT. Its protein is CASSLSGTGNTIYF.

The V call is TRBV7-9, the J call TRBJ1-4, with unresolved D. CDR1 SEHNR and CDR2 FQNEAQ come from the germline V gene (reference sequence). Trimming cost V 4 bases and J 7 bases, with 16 bases left between them. The length of the CDR3 is 15 residues. The CDR3 reads CASSSNLRLGEKLFF. CDR3 in DNA: TGTGCCAGCAGCTCCAATCTGCGGCTGGGTGAAAAACTGTTTTTT.

The V and J genes are TRBV7-8 and TRBJ1-2; D call uncertain. Germline assignment: CDR1 SGHVS and CDR2 FQNEAQ. This CDR3 region has 15 residues. Trimming took 5 bases from V and 1 from J, leaving 14 bases between them. The CDR3 sequence is CASSPHVGNNYGYTF. The CDR3 DNA is TGTGCCAGCAGCCCACACGTGGGGAATAACTATGGCTACACCTTC.

This clone was seen once. This sequence joins TRBV5-4 and TRBJ2-1; D uncertain. Germline CDR1 is SGHNT and CDR2 is YYREEE (reference sequence). Trimming cost V 0 bases and J 7 bases, with 8 bases left between them. The CDR3 contains 13 residues. For the CDR3, the DNA is TGTGCCAGCAGCTTGGACGGTAAAAATGAGCAGTTCTTC. Residues: CASSLDGKNEQFF.

Here the CDR3 reads CASSYWDRGGEETQYF. The CDR3 region has the DNA TGTGCCAGCAGTTACTGGGACAGGGGAGGGGAAGAGACCCAGTACTTC. V is TRBV6-5 and J is TRBJ2-5, with TRBD1 matching over 10 bases. Germline CDR1 MNHEY, CDR2 SVGAGI. The CDR3 runs to 16 residues. Unmatched junction bases numbered 5, after V lost 1 base and J lost 3 bases.

The J gene is TRBJ2-7, the V gene TRBV4-1, with 7 bases lining up with TRBD1. V was clipped by 6 bases and J by 10 bases; unmatched bases: 18. CDR3 length: 15 amino acids. In germline, CDR1 is MGHRA, CDR2 YSYEKL. CDR3 sequence (DNA): TGCGCCAGCAGACCCACCCCAGACAGGGTAGTAGAACAGTACTTC. It yields the protein CASRPTPDRVVEQYF.

J is TRBJ1-2 and V is TRBV5-6; weak D call: TRBD1 (6 bases). V lost 4 bases to trimming and J lost 4 bases, with 17 bases between them. CDR3 size: 15 residues. Germline CDR1 SGHDT, CDR2 YYEEEE. CDR3 sequence (DNA): TGTGCCAGCAGCGGACGACAGGAGGCTACCTATGGCTACACCTTC. Its protein is CASSGRQEATYGYTF.

The chain joins TRBV7-6 to TRBJ2-3; TRBD1 matches 8 bases. Losses at the gene ends were 4 bases for V and 4 bases for J; bases not matched to a gene: 10. Germline-derived CDR1 and CDR2 are SGHVS and FNYEAQ. This CDR3 has 16 residues. CDR3 amino acids: CASSSTTDRVADTQYF. The CDR3 DNA reads as TGTGCCAGCAGCTCAACAACGGACAGGGTAGCAGATACGCAGTATTTT. Variable domain in full (rest from reference TRBV7-6 and TRBJ2-3): GAGVSQSPRYKVTKRGQDVALRCDPISGHVSLYWYRQALGQGPEFLTYFNYEAQQDKSGLPNDRFSAERPEGSISTLTIQRTEQRDSAMYRCASSSTTDRVADTQYFGPGTRLTVL.

V usage is TRBV7-9 and J usage is TRBJ2-2, with D unresolved. Trimming removed 5 bases from V and 5 bases from J, with 0 bases in between. The V gene's germline CDR1 is SEHNR and CDR2 FQNEAQ (reference sequence). This CDR3 is 10 amino acids long. CDR3 in amino acids: CASSTGELFF. DNA for the CDR3: TGTGCCAGCAGCACCGGGGAGCTGTTTTTT.

This chain joins TRBV11-2 and TRBJ2-1, with 7 bases identical to TRBD1. Germline V CDR1 and CDR2: SGHAT, FQNNGV. The CDR3 length is 15 residues. Losses at the gene ends were 8 bases for V and 4 bases for J; bases not matched to a gene: 11. The CDR3 is CASGYDRVGYNEQFF. The CDR3 coding sequence is TGTGCCAGCGGTTACGACAGGGTCGGGTACAATGAGCAGTTCTTC.

The chain joins TRBV19 to TRBJ1-5; possibly TRBD1 for D (5 bases). Trimming took 9 bases from V and 1 from J, leaving 16 bases between them. Looked up from germline, CDR1 is LNHDA and CDR2 is SQIVND (reference sequence). CDR3 length: 15 amino acids. For the CDR3, the DNA is TGTGCCAGCTGTGACTTTGGGGGGAGCAATCAGCCCCAGCATTTT. Translated: CASCDFGGSNQPQHF. Combining the CDR3 with reference TRBV19 and TRBJ1-5 gives the whole variable domain DGGITQSPKYLFRKEGQNVTLSCEQNLNHDAMYWYRQDPGQGLRLIYYSQIVNDFQKGDIAEGYSVSREKKESFPLTVTSAQKNPTAFYLCASCDFGGSNQPQHFGDGTRLSIL.

The gene calls are TRBV21-1 and TRBJ2-1; the DNA was not used to check the table's D call, TRBD2. TRBV21-1 is tagged as a pseudogene. CDR3 length: 14 residues. Here the CDR3 DNA reads TGTGCCAGCAGCCCTAGGGGACTATATTATAAGCAGTTCTTC. Protein product: CASSPRGLYYKQFF.

The CDR3 sequence is CASSINLVLYNEQFF. The DNA for the CDR3 is TGTGCCAGTAGTATTAATTTGGTCCTGTACAATGAGCAGTTCTTC. The chain has TRBV19 and TRBJ2-1; no clear D gene. The V end was cut by 3 bases, the J end by 4 bases, with 13 bases between. CDR3 length equals 15 residues. Germline V gene lookup returns CDR1 LNHDA and CDR2 SQIVND (reference sequence).

This sequence joins TRBV4-1 and TRBJ2-4; no firm D call. Germline CDR1 is MGHRA and CDR2 is YSYEKL. The V gene lost 0 bases and the J gene lost 0 bases, with 15 bases spanning the gap. The length of the CDR3 is 18 residues. The DNA for the CDR3 is TGCGCCAGCAGCCAAGATGGCGGCAGCCTTACAGCCAAAAACATTCAGTACTTC. Amino acid sequence: CASSQDGGSLTAKNIQYF.

V and J are TRBV14 and TRBJ1-2; 9 bases are a match to TRBD1. CDR1 and CDR2 (germline): SGHDN, FVKESK. The trim removed 0 bases at V and 8 bases at J, leaving 16 bases unmatched. The CDR3 runs 18 residues. CDR3 sequence (DNA): TGTGCCAGCAGCCAAGATCTCCTCGGGACAGGGAATTCGGTAGGCTACACCTTC. Residues: CASSQDLLGTGNSVGYTF.

This chain links TRBV18 with TRBJ1-1, with D possibly being TRBD1 (6 bases). Germline V gene sequence: CDR1 KGHSH, CDR2 LQKENI. The CDR3 sequence is 16 residues long. V was pared by 0 bases and J by 1 base, with 12 bases between. The CDR3 here is CASSPPNRVSNTEAFF. CDR3 sequence (DNA): TGTGCCAGCTCACCACCGAACAGGGTTTCGAACACTGAAGCTTTCTTT.